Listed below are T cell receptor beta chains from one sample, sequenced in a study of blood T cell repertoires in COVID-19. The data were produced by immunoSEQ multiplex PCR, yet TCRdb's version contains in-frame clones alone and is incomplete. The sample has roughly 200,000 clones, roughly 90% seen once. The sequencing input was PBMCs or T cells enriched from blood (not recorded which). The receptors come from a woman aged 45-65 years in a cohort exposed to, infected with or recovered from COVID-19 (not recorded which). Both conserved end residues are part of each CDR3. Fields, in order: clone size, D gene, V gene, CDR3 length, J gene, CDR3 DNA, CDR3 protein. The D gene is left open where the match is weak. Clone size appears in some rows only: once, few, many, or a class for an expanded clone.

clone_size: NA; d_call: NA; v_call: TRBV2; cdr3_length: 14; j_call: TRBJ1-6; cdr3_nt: TGTGCCAGCAGTACTAGACAGGATAATTCACCCCTCCACTTT; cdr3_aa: CASSTRQDNSPLHF
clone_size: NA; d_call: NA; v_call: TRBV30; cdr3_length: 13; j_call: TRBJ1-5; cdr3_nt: TGTGCCTGGAGTAGGGGGGAGGGTCAGCCCCAGCATTTT; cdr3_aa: CAWSRGEGQPQHF
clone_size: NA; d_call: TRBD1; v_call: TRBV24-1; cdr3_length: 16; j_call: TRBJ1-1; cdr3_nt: TGTGCCACCAGTGATTCGCAGGACAGGGGGTACACTGAAGCTTTCTTT; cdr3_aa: CATSDSQDRGYTEAFF
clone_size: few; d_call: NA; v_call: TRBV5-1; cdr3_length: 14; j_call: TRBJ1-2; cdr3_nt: TGCGCCAGTACCATAACCGGGACTCCGGGTGGCTACACCTTC; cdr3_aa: CASTITGTPGGYTF
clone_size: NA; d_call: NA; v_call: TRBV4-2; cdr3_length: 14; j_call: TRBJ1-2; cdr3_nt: TGTGCCAGCAGCCGAAGGGAGGGGGGCGGTGGCTACACCTTC; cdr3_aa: CASSRREGGGGYTF
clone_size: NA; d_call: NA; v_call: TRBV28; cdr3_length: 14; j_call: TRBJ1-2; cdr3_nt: TGTGCCAGCAGTTTAGGGGGGGCGCGGTATGGCTACACCTTC; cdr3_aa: CASSLGGARYGYTF
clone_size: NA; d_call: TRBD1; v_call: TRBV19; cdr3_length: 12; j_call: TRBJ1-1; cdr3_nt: TGTGCCACAGGGACAGGGAACACTGAAGCTTTCTTT; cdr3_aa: CATGTGNTEAFF
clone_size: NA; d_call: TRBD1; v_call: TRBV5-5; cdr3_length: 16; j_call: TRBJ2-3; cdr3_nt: TGTGCCAGCAGCCGGGGACAGCCATCTAGCACAGATACGCAGTATTTT; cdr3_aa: CASSRGQPSSTDTQYF
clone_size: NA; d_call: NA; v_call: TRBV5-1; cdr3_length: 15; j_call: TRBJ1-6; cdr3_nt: TGCGCCAGCAGCTTGGGACAGGCGAGGACTTCACCCCTCCACTTT; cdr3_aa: CASSLGQARTSPLHF
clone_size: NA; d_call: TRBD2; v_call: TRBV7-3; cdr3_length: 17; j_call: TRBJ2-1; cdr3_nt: TGTGCCAGCAGCACCCCGGGACTAGCGGGGGGGGGTAATGAGCAGTTCTTC; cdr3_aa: CASSTPGLAGGGNEQFF
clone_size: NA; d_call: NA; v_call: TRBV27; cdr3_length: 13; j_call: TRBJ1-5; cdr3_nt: TGTGCCAGTAGTAAGATGTCCGGTCAGCCCCAGCATTTT; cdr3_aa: CASSKMSGQPQHF
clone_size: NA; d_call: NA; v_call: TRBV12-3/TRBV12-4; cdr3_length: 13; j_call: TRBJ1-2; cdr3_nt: TGTGCCAGCAGCATTGGGGGGGTCGGTGGCTACACCTTC; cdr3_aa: CASSIGGVGGYTF
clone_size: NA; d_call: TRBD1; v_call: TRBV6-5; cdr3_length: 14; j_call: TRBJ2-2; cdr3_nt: TGTGCCAGCCCGACAGGGGGAGACACCGGGGAGCTGTTTTTT; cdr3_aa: CASPTGGDTGELFF
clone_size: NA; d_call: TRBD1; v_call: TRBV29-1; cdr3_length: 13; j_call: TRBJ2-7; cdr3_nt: TGCAGCGTTGAAACAGGGGGAGGCTACGAGCAGTACTTC; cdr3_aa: CSVETGGGYEQYF